The rows below give T cell receptor beta chains drawn from one sample of a study of OX40 agonist ivuxolimab in advanced cancers. Using immunoSEQ multiplex PCR, the repertoire was profiled, and TCRdb retains in-frame clones only, with some absent. The sample comprises 73,000 or so clones, around 84% of which are singletons, and around 2.3% rests with the top ten. The sequencing here drew on CD4+ or CD8+ T cells sorted from blood, taken in a trial of the OX40 agonist ivuxolimab. The receptors here all came from an adult with an advanced solid tumor such as melanoma, head and neck, liver or kidney cancer. Each CDR3 is given with its conserved first and last residue. The D gene is left open where the match is weak. A clone size is listed for some rows: how often the clone was seen (once, few, many), or a class if it is expanded.

TRBJ1-1 | . | TRBV7-3 | once | CASSSTPGPNTEAFF | TGTGCCAGCAGCTCAACCCCGGGCCCGAACACTGAAGCTTTCTTT
TRBJ1-5 | . | TRBV11-2 | . | CASSLNPGTDQPQHF | TGTGCCAGCAGCTTAAATCCAGGGACGGATCAGCCCCAGCATTTT
TRBJ2-1 | . | TRBV18 | . | CASSPAFYNEQFF | TGTGCCAGCTCACCAGCTTTTTACAATGAGCAGTTCTTC
TRBJ2-1 | TRBD2 | TRBV6-4 | . | CASSLFPSGGTNEQFF | TGTGCCAGCAGTCTCTTTCCTAGCGGGGGAACCAATGAGCAGTTCTTC
TRBJ1-5 | . | TRBV4-1 | few | CASSLQGNQPQHF | TGCGCCAGCAGCCTCCAGGGTAATCAGCCCCAGCATTTT
TRBJ2-6 | . | TRBV19 | once | CASSKSVPGANVLTF | TGTGCCAGTAGTAAAAGCGTACCCGGGGCCAACGTCCTGACTTTC
TRBJ2-1 | TRBD2 | TRBV6-5 | . | CASSLSLAEHNEQFF | TGTGCCAGCAGTTTGTCTCTAGCGGAGCACAATGAGCAGTTCTTC
TRBJ2-1 | TRBD2 | TRBV6-5 | . | CASTPWGGAYNEQFF | TGTGCCAGCACTCCCTGGGGAGGGGCCTACAATGAGCAGTTCTTC
TRBJ1-6 | . | TRBV7-9 | few | CASSLVGGGNSPLHF | TGTGCCAGCAGCTTAGTTGGGGGGGGAAATTCACCCCTCCACTTT
TRBJ2-3 | TRBD2 | TRBV19 | . | CASSMVAGASGTQYF | TGTGCCAGTAGTATGGTAGCGGGGGCCTCGGGAACGCAGTATTTT
TRBJ1-5 | . | TRBV7-2 | . | CASSLMSNQPQHF | TGTGCCAGCAGCTTAATGAGCAATCAGCCCCAGCATTTT
TRBJ2-3 | . | TRBV7-3 | . | CASSRDPTSTDTQYF | TGTGCCAGCAGCAGGGACCCTACTAGCACAGATACGCAGTATTTT
TRBJ1-1 | TRBD1 | TRBV19 | . | CASSMTRGDLNTEAFF | TGTGCCAGTAGTATGACCAGGGGGGACTTGAACACTGAAGCTTTCTTT
TRBJ1-1 | . | TRBV10-3 | . | CAISEVIGETEAFF | TGTGCCATCAGTGAGGTCATAGGGGAGACTGAAGCTTTCTTT
TRBJ2-3 | . | TRBV7-9 | few | CASSQLKASTDTQYF | TGTGCCAGCAGCCAGTTGAAGGCTAGCACAGATACGCAGTATTTT
TRBJ2-2 | TRBD2 | TRBV5-1 | . | CASSLGTSWSGELFF | TGCGCCAGCAGCTTGGGGACTAGTTGGTCCGGGGAGCTGTTTTTT
TRBJ1-6 | TRBD1 | TRBV6-5 | . | CASSYSGQGGSPLHF | TGTGCCAGCAGTTACTCAGGACAGGGAGGTTCACCCCTCCACTTT
TRBJ1-1 | . | TRBV12-5 | . | CASGLVVISRNTEAFF | TGTGCTAGTGGTTTGGTGGTTATATCACGGAACACTGAAGCTTTCTTT
TRBJ2-7 | TRBD1 | TRBV5-1 | . | CASRSGTGSTEQYF | TGCGCCAGCAGATCAGGGACAGGGTCCACCGAGCAGTACTTC
TRBJ2-4 | . | TRBV4-3 | . | CASSQDSRPKNIQYF | TGCGCCAGCAGCCAAGATTCTAGACCCAAAAACATTCAGTACTTC
TRBJ2-2 | . | TRBV7-9 | . | CASSPGPAPTGELFF | TGTGCCAGCAGCCCTGGCCCCGCCCCCACCGGGGAGCTGTTTTTT
TRBJ2-7 | . | TRBV11-2 | . | CASSPHLEQYF | TGTGCCAGCAGCCCCCATTTGGAGCAGTACTTC
TRBJ1-1 | TRBD1 | TRBV7-2 | . | CASSLAAGGAFF | TGTGCCAGCAGCTTAGCGGCAGGGGGAGCTTTCTTT
TRBJ1-5 | . | TRBV6-1 | . | CASSELGGHQPQHF | TGTGCCAGCAGTGAACTGGGAGGGCATCAGCCCCAGCATTTT
TRBJ2-2 | . | TRBV18 | . | CASSPRRGGLSPNTGELFF | TGTGCCAGCTCACCAAGGCGAGGCGGGCTTAGTCCGAACACCGGGGAGCTGTTTTTT
TRBJ2-1 | . | TRBV9 | . | CASSPRSGTLYNEQFF | TGTGCCAGCAGCCCCCGTTCCGGGACACTTTACAATGAGCAGTTCTTC
TRBJ2-7 | . | TRBV25-1 | . | CASSEWKGTENEQYF | TGTGCCAGCAGTGAATGGAAAGGGACGGAAAACGAGCAGTACTTC
TRBJ2-1 | TRBD1 | TRBV10-3 | . | CAISTGASSYNEQFF | TGTGCCATCAGTACAGGGGCCAGCTCCTACAATGAGCAGTTCTTC
TRBJ2-5 | TRBD1 | TRBV4-3 | . | CASSQGGTGTKETQYF | TGCGCCAGCAGCCAAGGTGGGACAGGGACAAAAGAGACCCAGTACTTC
TRBJ2-1 | . | TRBV19 | . | CASNKGRPNYNEQFF | TGTGCCAGTAATAAAGGGCGCCCTAACTACAATGAGCAGTTCTTC
TRBJ2-3 | TRBD1 | TRBV6-1 | . | CASSDVGQGADTQYF | TGTGCCAGCAGTGATGTGGGACAGGGGGCAGATACGCAGTATTTT
TRBJ2-3 | . | TRBV6-1 | . | CASSDPITDTQYF | TGTGCCAGCAGTGACCCTATCACAGATACGCAGTATTTT
TRBJ1-1 | . | TRBV6-5 | . | CASSYSRIWGEAFF | TGTGCCAGCAGTTACTCCCGGATCTGGGGTGAAGCTTTCTTT
TRBJ2-7 | TRBD1 | TRBV10-3 | . | CAIRKTGDVDEQYF | TGTGCCATCAGGAAGACAGGGGACGTTGACGAGCAGTACTTC
TRBJ2-1 | TRBD2 | TRBV9 | medium-sized | CASSAQLAGEQFF | TGTGCCAGCAGCGCTCAGCTAGCGGGCGAGCAGTTCTTC
TRBJ1-4 | . | TRBV7-8 | . | CASSLYDRPVEKLFF | TGTGCCAGCAGCTTATACGACAGGCCCGTTGAAAAACTGTTTTTT
TRBJ2-2 | . | TRBV21-1 | . | CASSRNRDREICPLPRELFF | TGTGCCAGCAGCAGAAACCGGGACAGGGAAATATGCCCACTCCCCCGGGAGCTGTTTTTT
TRBJ1-1 | . | TRBV7-9 | . | CASSSPMNTEAFF | TGTGCCAGCAGTTCGCCCATGAACACTGAAGCTTTCTTT
TRBJ1-2 | . | TRBV2 | . | CASRFGGFYYGYTF | TGTGCCAGCAGGTTTGGGGGGTTCTACTATGGCTACACCTTC
TRBJ2-1 | TRBD2 | TRBV11-2 | . | CASRDKLAGARYNEQFF | TGTGCCAGCCGAGATAAACTAGCGGGAGCAAGATACAATGAGCAGTTCTTC
TRBJ1-3 | . | TRBV15 | . | CATSTRLSGNTIYF | TGTGCCACCAGCACACGTCTCTCTGGAAACACCATATATTTT
TRBJ1-1 | . | TRBV18 | . | CASSPRGRERNTEAFF | TGTGCCAGCTCACCACGGGGGAGAGAAAGGAACACTGAAGCTTTCTTT
TRBJ2-5 | TRBD2 | TRBV7-8 | . | CASSLGLAEETQYF | TGTGCCAGCAGCTTGGGACTAGCGGAAGAGACCCAGTACTTC
TRBJ2-7 | TRBD2 | TRBV7-2 | . | CASSSLTSGPYEQYF | TGTGCCAGCAGCTCCCTGACTAGCGGGCCGTACGAGCAGTACTTC
TRBJ1-5 | . | TRBV29-1 | . | CSVEMGFGQPQHF | TGCAGCGTTGAGATGGGCTTTGGGCAGCCCCAGCATTTT
TRBJ1-6 | . | TRBV4-1 | . | CASSQVNSALHF | TGCGCCAGCAGCCAAGTAAATTCGGCCCTCCACTTT
TRBJ1-2 | TRBD1 | TRBV30 | . | CAWKAGTGVYYGYTF | TGTGCCTGGAAAGCTGGGACAGGAGTTTACTATGGCTACACCTTC